A single sample is the source of the 13 T cell receptor beta chains below, sequenced in a study of blood T cell repertoires in COVID-19. Clones were sequenced by immunoSEQ multiplex PCR, and TCRdb holds only the in-frame ones, with some missing. The sample has 150,000 to 200,000 clones, over 80% seen once. Sequenced sample: PBMCs or T cells enriched from blood (not recorded which). The source is a woman aged 60 to 75 who had recovered from COVID-19.

The rearrangement links TRBV2 to TRBJ1-5; maybe TRBD1 (6 bases). The germline gives CDR1 SNHLY, CDR2 FYNNEI. With 7 bases removed from V and 0 bases from J, the gap between germline ends came to 10 bases. The CDR3 is 14 residues long. CDR3 loop: CASNNRDSNQPQHF. DNA of the CDR3: TGTGCCAGCAACAACAGGGATAGCAATCAGCCCCAGCATTTT. The entire variable domain, with the rest obtained from reference TRBV2 and TRBJ1-5, is as follows: EPEVTQTPSHQVTQMGQEVILRCVPISNHLYFYWYRQILGQKVEFLVSFYNNEISEKSEIFDDQFSVERPDGSNFTLKIRSTKLEDSAMYFCASNNRDSNQPQHFGDGTRLSIL.

The J gene is TRBJ2-1, the V gene TRBV30; D gene ambiguous. CDR1 GTSNPN and CDR2 SVGIG come from the germline V gene (reference sequence). Trimming took 0 bases from V and 10 from J, leaving 7 bases between them. The CDR3 consists of 11 residues. CDR3 sequence (DNA): TGTGCCTGGAGTGTACTCAGGGAGCAGTTCTTC. Its translation is CAWSVLREQFF.

The J gene is TRBJ2-7, the V gene TRBV5-1; 11 nucleotides match TRBD2. V lost 1 base to trimming and J lost 3 bases; unmatched junction nucleotides: 0. Germline V gene lookup returns CDR1 SGHRS and CDR2 YFSETQ. This CDR3 has 14 residues. The chain's CDR3 is CASSLTSGGYEQYF. CDR3 DNA: TGCGCCAGCAGCTTGACTAGCGGGGGCTACGAGCAGTACTTC.

The rearrangement joins TRBV11-2 to TRBJ1-3; 9 positions agree with TRBD1. V shed 0 bases, J shed 7 bases, and the junction held 4 bases outside the gene matches. This CDR3 comprises 15 residues. Per germline, CDR1 SGHAT and CDR2 FQNNGV. The CDR3 loop is CASSLEGTGRNTIYF. CDR3 sequence (DNA): TGTGCCAGCAGCTTAGAGGGGACAGGGCGGAACACCATATATTTT.

The chain uses TRBV5-1 and TRBJ1-2; no firm D call. V dropped 0 bases and J dropped 4 bases, with 10 bases sitting between them. This CDR3 is built from 14 residues. CDR1 and CDR2 from the germline V gene are SGHRS and YFSETQ. CDR3 in DNA: TGCGCCAGCAGCTTGGAAGCAACCGCCTATGGCTACACCTTC. Translation gives CASSLEATAYGYTF.

As regards this clone: Because the CDR3's place on the DNA is in doubt, the DNA is left out and the CDR3 is given as listed by TCRdb. The chain joins TRBV3-1 (or the pseudogene TRBV3-2) to TRBJ1-1; TRBD1, the table's D call, lacks a check against the DNA. Germline V gene sequence: CDR1 LGHDT, CDR2 YNNKEL (reference sequence). The CDR3 length is 13 residues, termini included. CDR3: CASSQDWGQGALF.

The rearrangement joins TRBV18 to TRBJ1-2; D might be TRBD1 (5 bases). The CDR3 is 17 residues long. V was pared by 3 bases and J by 3 bases, with 20 bases between. Per the germline V gene, CDR1 is KGHSH and CDR2 is LQKENI. CDR3 DNA sequence: TGTGCCAGCTCACCCCTCGGGGGGGTCGCTTTGCACTATGGCTACACCTTC. Encoded protein: CASSPLGGVALHYGYTF.

This chain uses TRBV13 with TRBJ2-2; 10 nucleotides line up with TRBD2. Germline V gives CDR1 PRHDT, CDR2 FYEKMQ (reference sequence). The CDR3 extends over 19 amino acids. With 0 bases clipped from V and 2 bases from J, the junction kept 9 bases outside the gene matches. The CDR3 spells CASSLGRRLAGRNTGELFF. The CDR3 nucleotides read TGTGCCAGCAGCTTAGGCCGGAGACTAGCGGGTCGAAACACCGGGGAGCTGTTTTTT.

The V gene is TRBV6-5, the J gene TRBJ2-4, with D maybe TRBD2 (5 bases). CDR1 MNHEY and CDR2 SVGAGI come from the germline V gene. The CDR3 runs to 14 residues. V lost 5 bases and J lost 2, with 10 bases in between. CDR3 amino acids: CASSHGGSKNIQYF. The CDR3 coding sequence is TGTGCCAGCAGTCACGGCGGGTCCAAAAACATTCAGTACTTC.

CDR3 region: CASSPGTPVDGYTF. The CDR3 DNA is TGTGCCAGCTCACCGGGGACACCGGTGGATGGCTACACCTTC. The chain uses TRBV18 and TRBJ1-2; possibly TRBD1 for D (6 bases). Trimming removed 3 bases at V and 6 bases at J, with 14 bases between. This CDR3 contains 14 residues. Germline V gene sequence: CDR1 KGHSH, CDR2 LQKENI.

The gene calls are TRBV5-4 and TRBJ2-2, with 11 nucleotides matching TRBD2. V trimming: 3 bases; J trimming: 7 bases; junction bases outside the gene matches: 11. Germline CDR1 reads SGHNT; CDR2 reads YYREEE (reference sequence). The CDR3 covers 17 residues. CDR3 protein: CASSSLGLAGLFGELFF. The CDR3 DNA sequence: TGTGCCAGCAGCTCCCTCGGACTAGCGGGCCTGTTCGGGGAGCTGTTTTTT.

The V gene is TRBV2, the J gene TRBJ2-7; no clear D gene. The CDR3 covers 12 residues. Per the germline V gene, CDR1 is SNHLY and CDR2 is FYNNEI. V lost 8 bases to trimming and J lost 0 bases, with 8 bases between them. The CDR3 DNA reads TGTGCCAGCGCTTACTACTCCTACGAGCAGTACTTC. Amino acids: CASAYYSYEQYF.

The J gene is TRBJ1-2, the V gene TRBV29-1; D is possibly TRBD1 (5 bases). The CDR3 is 12 amino acids. The V end lost 3 bases, the J end lost 8 bases, and 13 bases lay between the germline ends. CDR1 is SQVTM and CDR2 is ANQGSEA in the germline V gene. CDR3 protein: CSVDRGISGYTF. DNA for the CDR3: TGCAGCGTTGACCGGGGGATTAGCGGCTACACCTTC.